This entry lists 8 T cell receptor beta chains sequenced from one sample in a study of CD8 T cells in ankylosing spondylitis. TCRdb itself ran the 5' RACE reads through MiXCR, one entry per CDR3 protein. This repertoire shows some 220,000 distinct CDR3 sequences, about 10% found once; its top ten account for 2% to 3%. The sequencing sample was made of blood, either unsorted or a sorted T cell fraction (not recorded which). Receptors were obtained from a male donor with ankylosing spondylitis or in good health (not recorded which).

This clonotype was counted ten times or more. The chain recombines TRBV27 with TRBJ2-3; D gene ambiguous. Trimming removed 6 bases at V and 0 bases at J, with 10 bases between. The CDR3 is 14 residues long. Germline CDR1 and CDR2: MNHEY and SMNVEV (reference sequence). The chain's CDR3 is CASRGGFSTDTQYF. In DNA form, the CDR3 reads TGTGCCAGCAGGGGCGGCTTTAGCACAGATACGCAGTATTTT.

The J gene is TRBJ2-2, the V gene TRBV4-1; TRBD2 matches 7 bases. Trimming cost V 6 bases and J 3 bases; bases outside gene matches: 7. The CDR3 runs 15 residues. The germline V gene has CDR1 MGHRA and CDR2 YSYEKL. This CDR3 reads CASSLTSSYTGELFF. The CDR3 DNA is TGCGCCAGCAGTCTGACTAGCAGCTACACCGGGGAGCTGTTTTTT.

V is TRBV21-1 and J is TRBJ1-1. TRBV21-1 constitutes a pseudogene. The CDR3 runs 13 residues. This CDR3 is CASSNTRDTEAFF. CDR3 coding DNA: TGTGCCAGCAGCAATACAAGGGACACTGAAGCTTTCTTT.

This clonotype was seen at least ten times. The chain joins TRBV6-1 to TRBJ1-1, with D maybe TRBD1 (6 bases). Germline V gives CDR1 MNHNS, CDR2 SASEGT. Trimming shortened V by 5 bases and J by 3 bases, and 16 bases separated the two germline ends. This CDR3 comprises 15 residues. The CDR3 nucleotides read TGTGCCAGCAGTCCTCCCGGAGGGGGGGACACTGAAGCTTTCTTT. Translated, it gives CASSPPGGGDTEAFF.

This clonotype was counted a few times. CDR3 sequence reads: CASTLSGQGGTEAFF. CDR3 sequence (DNA): TGTGCCAGCACCCTATCGGGACAGGGGGGGACTGAAGCTTTCTTT. The rearrangement uses TRBV6-1 and TRBJ1-1; 11 positions match TRBD1. The CDR3 runs 15 residues. The germline V gene encodes CDR1 MNHNS and CDR2 SASEGT. The trim removed 7 bases at V and 5 bases at J, leaving 9 bases unmatched.

This clonotype was detected many times. This chain links TRBV11-2 with TRBJ2-3; 10 nucleotides match TRBD2. The V and J ends lost 8 bases and 2 bases, in that order; junction bases with no gene match: 7. CDR3 size: 15 residues. The germline V gene has CDR1 SGHAT and CDR2 FQNNGV. The CDR3 DNA reads as TGTGCCAGCCGTGGACTAGCGGCCTTCACAGATACGCAGTATTTT. It yields the protein CASRGLAAFTDTQYF.

This clonotype was seen repeatedly, ten times or more. The gene calls are TRBV6-1 and TRBJ2-3; TRBD2 aligns across 9 bases. CDR1 and CDR2 from the germline V gene are MNHNS and SASEGT. The CDR3 is 15 residues long. V lost 6 bases, J lost 2 bases, and 6 bases stayed unmatched. The CDR3 reads CASRPGGGDTDTQYF. The CDR3 coding sequence is TGTGCCAGCAGACCCGGCGGGGGGGACACAGATACGCAGTATTTT.

There are a few counts of this clonotype. V is TRBV2 and J is TRBJ2-1; 10 bases agree with TRBD2. The V gene's germline CDR1 is SNHLY and CDR2 FYNNEI. J lost 6 bases, V lost 3 bases, and 11 bases had no gene match. The CDR3 has 17 residues. For the CDR3, the DNA is TGTGCCAGCAGTGACCCAGCGGGGGGGAATTCTCCCAATGAGCAGTTCTTC. It codes for CASSDPAGGNSPNEQFF.